The 13 T cell receptor beta chains listed next were all sequenced from one sample in a study of radiation and T cells in renal cell carcinoma. The time point is: blood 4 weeks post-SBRT, at nephrectomy. Treatment specified: 15 Gy SBRT to primary tumor, nephrectomy 4 weeks later. Clones were sequenced by immunoSEQ multiplex PCR, and TCRdb holds only the in-frame ones, with some missing. The table lists about 170,000 clones, about nine tenths of them singletons, with about 10% in the top ten. The sequencing here drew on blood, taken from a patient whose treatment included radiotherapy and nephrectomy. The receptors come from a woman aged 50 to 60 with renal cell carcinoma.

This chain joins TRBV5-8 and TRBJ1-6, with D hard to call. V dropped 2 bases and J dropped 2 bases, with 11 bases sitting between them. Per the germline V gene, CDR1 is SGHTS and CDR2 is YDEGEE. There are 16 residues in the CDR3. CDR3 nucleotides: TGTGCCAGCAGCTTTTTCCGGGGAACCTATAATTCACCCCTCCACTTT. Translating gives CASSFFRGTYNSPLHF.

The CDR3 nucleotides read TGTGCCACTAAATCCGGACAGAACTACGAGCAGTACTTC. Translating gives CATKSGQNYEQYF. The V and J genes are TRBV15 and TRBJ2-7; D perhaps matches TRBD1 (6 bases). The germline V gene encodes CDR1 LNHNV and CDR2 YYDKDF (reference sequence). The CDR3 has 13 residues. Trimming stripped 9 bases from V and 3 bases from J, with 15 bases between.

The chain links TRBV5-6 to TRBJ1-3, with no clear D. This CDR3 spans 15 amino acids. Germline CDR1 and CDR2: SGHDT and YYEEEE. With 7 bases removed from V and 7 bases from J, the gap between germline ends came to 21 bases. CDR3 DNA: TGTGCCAGCTCACTGGACCCCCAGCCCGGGAACACCATATATTTT. This codes for CASSLDPQPGNTIYF.

The CDR3 loop reads CASSLANQGQALHGYTF. In DNA, the CDR3 is TGTGCCAGCAGCTTAGCTAACCAGGGGCAAGCATTACATGGCTACACCTTC. The J gene is TRBJ1-2, the V gene TRBV7-8; possibly TRBD1 for D (6 bases). Germline CDR1 and CDR2: SGHVS and FQNEAQ. CDR3 size: 17 residues. Deletions cut 0 bases from V and 6 bases from J, with 20 bases between. The full variable domain, with the rest looked up from reference TRBV7-8 and TRBJ1-2, is GAGVSQSPRYKVAKRGQDVALRCDPISGHVSLFWYQQALGQGPEFLTYFQNEAQLDKSGLPSDRFFAERPEGSVSTLKIQRTQQEDSAVYLCASSLANQGQALHGYTFGSGTRLTVV.

This clone has a single count. CDR3 loop: CASSLGGLVSYEQYF. In DNA form, the CDR3 reads TGTGCCAGCAGCTTGGGTGGACTCGTCAGCTACGAGCAGTACTTC. The rearrangement links TRBV5-4 to TRBJ2-7; weak D call: TRBD2 (5 bases). The ends were cut back, 0 bases at V and 3 bases at J, with 13 bases in the middle. The CDR3 is 15 residues long. CDR1 is SGHNT and CDR2 is YYREEE in the germline V gene (reference sequence).

This clone was counted a single time. V usage is TRBV5-1 and J usage is TRBJ2-5, with D possibly matching TRBD2 (5 bases). V gave up 2 bases and J gave up 2 bases, with 7 bases separating them. Germline CDR1 reads SGHRS; CDR2 reads YFSETQ. This CDR3 contains 13 residues. CDR3 sequence: CASSFSEQETQYF. The CDR3, as DNA: TGCGCCAGCAGCTTTAGCGAACAAGAGACCCAGTACTTC.

The V call is TRBV5-1, the J call TRBJ2-3; 10 bases fit TRBD2. This CDR3 has 14 residues. J was trimmed by 6 bases and V by 3 bases; bases with no gene match: 4. Germline V gives CDR1 SGHRS, CDR2 YFSETQ. The CDR3 spells CASSSGTSVDTQYF. CDR3 bases: TGCGCCAGCAGCTCAGGGACTAGCGTGGATACGCAGTATTTT.

The genes are TRBV2 and TRBJ2-1; no firm D call. The V gene's germline CDR1 is SNHLY and CDR2 FYNNEI. The CDR3 is 12 amino acids. V dropped 5 bases and J dropped 11 bases, with 13 bases sitting between them. CDR3 bases: TGTGCCAGCAGTCCGTCCTTGAGGAAGCAGTTCTTC. It encodes CASSPSLRKQFF.

The rearrangement links TRBV18 to TRBJ1-1; 12 nucleotides agree with TRBD1. This CDR3 has 19 amino acids. Germline V gene data show CDR1 as KGHSH and CDR2 as LQKENI. Trimming removed 1 base from V and 1 base from J; junction bases left unmatched: 10. CDR3 residues: CASSPLPGTGGAGNTEAFF. CDR3 nucleotides: TGTGCCAGCTCACCACTTCCCGGGACAGGGGGCGCGGGGAACACTGAAGCTTTCTTT.

This chain joins TRBV7-3 and TRBJ1-2; TRBD1 is a possible D gene (5 bases). The length of the CDR3 is 14 residues. V was pared by 1 base and J by 8 bases, with 14 bases between. Per the germline V gene, CDR1 is SGHTA and CDR2 is FQGTGA. CDR3 residues: CASSLNEFGGGYTF. The CDR3 DNA reads TGTGCCAGCAGCTTAAACGAATTTGGGGGAGGCTACACCTTC.

The chain employs TRBV19 and TRBJ1-4; D uncertain. Germline values: CDR1 LNHDA, CDR2 SQIVND (reference sequence). Trimming pared 0 bases from V and 8 bases from J, leaving 10 bases between. The length of the CDR3 is 14 residues. As DNA, the CDR3 is TGTGCCAGTAGTATAGACCCGGATAGCGAAAAACTGTTTTTT. Translated: CASSIDPDSEKLFF.

The chain recombines TRBV10-2 with TRBJ1-1; TRBD1 might be the D (6 bases). V shed 7 bases and J shed 2 bases, with 14 bases lying between them. The CDR3 loop spans 14 amino acids. The germline CDR1 and CDR2 sequences are WSHSY and SAAADI. The CDR3 nucleotides read TGCGCCAGCAAAAGGGGGACATCAAACACTGAAGCTTTCTTT. It translates to CASKRGTSNTEAFF.

A note on this clone: Distinct nucleotide sequences in the sample also encode this CDR3. The chain's CDR3 is CASSPRHPNTGELFF. DNA of the CDR3: TGTGCCAGCTCACCAAGGCACCCGAACACCGGGGAGCTGTTTTTT. The chain recombines TRBV18 with TRBJ2-2; D uncertain. This CDR3 is built from 15 residues. V lost 2 bases to trimming and J lost 0 bases, with 7 bases between them. In germline, CDR1 is KGHSH, CDR2 LQKENI. Looking up the rest from reference TRBV18 and TRBJ2-2 gives the full variable domain: NAGVMQNPRHLVRRRGQEARLRCSPMKGHSHVYWYRQLPEEGLKFMVYLQKENIIDESGMPKERFSAEFPKEGPSILRIQQVVRGDSAAYFCASSPRHPNTGELFFGEGSRLTVL.